Listed below are T cell receptor beta chains from one sample, sequenced in a study of blood T cell repertoires in COVID-19. The assay was immunoSEQ multiplex PCR, and TCRdb's table has in-frame clones only and misses some. The sample shows 200,000 or so clones, 70% to 90% of them seen only once. Sequences were obtained from peripheral blood. The source of these receptors is a woman aged 70-85 years with acute or convalescent COVID-19. Both conserved end residues are part of each CDR3. A D gene is named only where the DNA matches it firmly. Size is omitted from some rows. Given values are once, few, many or a class for expanded clones.

NA	TRBV7-9	TRBD2	16	TRBJ2-1	CASSYTSGRGFNEQFF	TGTGCCAGCAGCTACACTAGCGGGAGGGGTTTCAATGAGCAGTTCTTC
NA	TRBV18	NA	15	TRBJ1-1	CASSPSGSESSEAFF	TGTGCCAGCTCCCCTTCTGGATCCGAATCTAGTGAAGCTTTCTTT
NA	TRBV7-2	NA	13	TRBJ2-7	CASSLRGSYEQYF	TGTGCCAGCAGCCTGAGAGGGTCCTACGAGCAGTACTTC
few	TRBV9	TRBD2	18	TRBJ2-1	CASSVVKSGRGPGNEQFF	TGTGCCAGCAGCGTAGTAAAAAGCGGGAGGGGTCCTGGGAATGAGCAGTTCTTC
NA	TRBV7-3	NA	14	TRBJ2-2	CASSQGLNTGELFF	TGTGCCAGCAGCCAGGGACTCAACACCGGGGAGCTGTTTTTT
NA	TRBV25-1	NA	16	TRBJ2-2	CASSARTGFSAGELFF	TGTGCCAGCAGTGCCAGAACAGGGTTCTCGGCCGGGGAGCTGTTTTTT
NA	TRBV13	TRBD2	15	TRBJ2-1	CASSPGVAGGNEQFF	TGTGCCAGCAGCCCCGGAGTAGCGGGAGGAAATGAGCAGTTCTTC
NA	TRBV7-9	NA	13	TRBJ1-1	CASSPTGFTEAFF	TGTGCCAGCAGCCCAACAGGGTTCACTGAAGCTTTCTTT
NA	TRBV19	NA	14	TRBJ2-2	CASSISRNTGELFF	TGTGCCAGTAGTATATCGAGGAACACCGGGGAGCTGTTTTTT
few	TRBV28	NA	14	TRBJ1-1	CASRRGGAGSEAFF	TGTGCCAGCAGGCGCGGGGGCGCTGGGTCGGAAGCTTTCTTT
NA	TRBV28	NA	14	TRBJ1-1	CASSLAGGGREAFF	TGTGCCAGCAGTCTCGCTGGGGGGGGACGTGAAGCTTTCTTT
NA	TRBV10-2	NA	13	TRBJ2-7	CASNPLSSYEQYF	TGCGCCAGCAACCCGCTAAGCTCCTACGAGCAGTACTTC
NA	TRBV28	NA	16	TRBJ1-4	CASSPRGRATNEKLFF	TGTGCCAGCAGCCCCCGGGGGAGGGCAACTAATGAAAAACTGTTTTTT
NA	TRBV5-1	NA	14	TRBJ2-1	CASSFGQGLNEQFF	TGCGCCAGCAGCTTTGGCCAGGGGCTCAATGAGCAGTTCTTC
NA	TRBV11-2	NA	15	TRBJ1-5	CASSHGVNSNQPQHF	TGTGCCAGCAGCCACGGGGTGAATAGCAATCAGCCCCAGCATTTT
NA	TRBV3-1/TRBV3-2	TRBD1	16	TRBJ1-3	CASSPSTGPAQDTIYF	TGTGCCAGCAGCCCGTCGACAGGGCCCGCCCAGGACACCATATATTTT
NA	TRBV15	TRBD2	17	TRBJ2-7	CATSRGLAGGPEGEQYF	TGTGCCACCAGCCGAGGACTAGCGGGAGGGCCGGAGGGCGAGCAGTACTTC
NA	TRBV12-3/TRBV12-4	NA	11	TRBJ1-5	CASSGGQPQHF	TGTGCCAGCAGTGGCGGTCAGCCCCAGCATTTT
NA	TRBV24-1	TRBD2	22	TRBJ2-3	CATSDLQGGLAGRGGLADTQYF	TGTGCCACCAGTGATTTGCAGGGCGGACTAGCGGGAAGAGGAGGCCTCGCAGATACGCAGTATTTT
NA	TRBV7-2	NA	15	TRBJ1-2	CASSLSVQGNYGYTF	TGTGCCAGCAGCTTAAGCGTCCAGGGGAACTATGGCTACACCTTC
NA	TRBV11-2	TRBD1	14	TRBJ2-1	CASSLSFDRGRQFF	TGTGCCAGCAGCCTATCCTTTGACAGGGGGCGGCAGTTCTTC
NA	TRBV5-1	TRBD2	14	TRBJ2-3	CASSSGGVGGTQYF	TGCGCCAGCAGCTCGGGAGGGGTTGGGGGTACGCAGTATTTT